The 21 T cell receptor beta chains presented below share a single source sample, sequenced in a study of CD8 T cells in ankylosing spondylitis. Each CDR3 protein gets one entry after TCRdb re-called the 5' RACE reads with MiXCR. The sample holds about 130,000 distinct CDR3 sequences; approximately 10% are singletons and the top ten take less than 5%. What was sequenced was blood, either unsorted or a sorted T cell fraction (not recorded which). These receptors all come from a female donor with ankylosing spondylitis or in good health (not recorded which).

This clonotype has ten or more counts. The DNA of the CDR3 is TGCGCCAGCAGTTGGACAGACGTGAACACTGAAGCTTTCTTT. Its translation: CASSWTDVNTEAFF. This chain joins TRBV5-1 and TRBJ1-1, with D maybe TRBD1 (6 bases). This CDR3 comprises 14 residues. Trimming removed 5 bases at V and 0 bases at J, with 11 bases between. From germline, CDR1 is SGHRS and CDR2 YFSETQ. The variable domain in full, completed from reference TRBV5-1 and TRBJ1-1, reads KAGVTQTPRYLIKTRGQQVTLSCSPISGHRSVSWYQQTPGQGLQFLFEYFSETQRNKGNFPGRFSGRQFSNSRSEMNVSTLELGDSALYLCASSWTDVNTEAFFGQGTRLTVV.

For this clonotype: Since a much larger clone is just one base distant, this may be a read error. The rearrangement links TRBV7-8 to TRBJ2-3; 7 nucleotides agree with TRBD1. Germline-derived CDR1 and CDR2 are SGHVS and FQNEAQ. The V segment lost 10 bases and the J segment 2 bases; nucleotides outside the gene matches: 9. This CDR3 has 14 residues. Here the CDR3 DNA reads TGTGCCAACTGCGGACAGGTCACCACAGATACGCAGTATTTT. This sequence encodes CANCGQVTTDTQYF.

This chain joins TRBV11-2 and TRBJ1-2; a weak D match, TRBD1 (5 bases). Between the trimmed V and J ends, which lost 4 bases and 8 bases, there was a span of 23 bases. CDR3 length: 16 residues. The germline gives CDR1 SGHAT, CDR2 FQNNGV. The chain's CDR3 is CASSSRRGSSIIGYTF. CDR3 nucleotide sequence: TGTGCCAGCAGCTCCCGACGGGGGAGTTCAATTATAGGCTACACCTTC.

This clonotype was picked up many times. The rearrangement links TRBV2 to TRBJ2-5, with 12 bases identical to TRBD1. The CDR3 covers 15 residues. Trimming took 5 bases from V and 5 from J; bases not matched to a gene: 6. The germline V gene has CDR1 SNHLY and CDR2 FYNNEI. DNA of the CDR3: TGTGCCAGCAGTTCCATCGGGACAGGGGGCGAGACCCAGTACTTC. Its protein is CASSSIGTGGETQYF.

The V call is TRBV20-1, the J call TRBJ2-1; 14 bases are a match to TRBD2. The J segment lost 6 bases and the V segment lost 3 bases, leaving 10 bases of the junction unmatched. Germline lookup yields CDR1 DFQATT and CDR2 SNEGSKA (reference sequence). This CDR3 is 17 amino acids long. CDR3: CSASYSRGTSGSNEQFF. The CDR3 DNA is TGCAGTGCTAGTTATTCCCGAGGGACTAGCGGGAGCAATGAGCAGTTCTTC.

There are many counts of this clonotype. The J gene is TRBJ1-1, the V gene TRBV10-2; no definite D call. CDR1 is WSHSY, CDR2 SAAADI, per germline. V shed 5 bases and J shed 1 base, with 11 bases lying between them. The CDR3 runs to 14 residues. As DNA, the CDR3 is TGCGCCAGCAGTAGGACCCAATCGAACACTGAAGCTTTCTTT. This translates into CASSRTQSNTEAFF.

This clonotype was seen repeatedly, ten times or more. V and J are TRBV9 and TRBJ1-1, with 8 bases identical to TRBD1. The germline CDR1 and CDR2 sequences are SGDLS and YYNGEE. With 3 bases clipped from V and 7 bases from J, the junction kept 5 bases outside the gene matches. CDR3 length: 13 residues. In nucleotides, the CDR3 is TGTGCCAGCAGCGCCTGGGGGACAGGTGAAGCTTTCTTT. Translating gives CASSAWGTGEAFF.

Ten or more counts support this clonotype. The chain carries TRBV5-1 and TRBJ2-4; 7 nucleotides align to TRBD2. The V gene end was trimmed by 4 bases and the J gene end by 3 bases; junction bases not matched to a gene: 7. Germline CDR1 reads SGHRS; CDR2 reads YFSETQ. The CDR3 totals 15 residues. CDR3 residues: CASSDTSVGKNIQYF. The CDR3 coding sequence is TGCGCCAGCAGCGACACTAGCGTTGGCAAAAACATTCAGTACTTC.

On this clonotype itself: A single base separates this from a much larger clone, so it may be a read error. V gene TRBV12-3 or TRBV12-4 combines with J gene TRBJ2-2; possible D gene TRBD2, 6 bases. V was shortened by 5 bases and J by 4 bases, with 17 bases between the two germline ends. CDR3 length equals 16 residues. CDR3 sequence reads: CASSPTSWRFTGELFF. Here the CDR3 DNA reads TGTGCCAGCAGTCCTACTAGCTGGAGGTTCACCGGGGAGCTGTTTTTT.

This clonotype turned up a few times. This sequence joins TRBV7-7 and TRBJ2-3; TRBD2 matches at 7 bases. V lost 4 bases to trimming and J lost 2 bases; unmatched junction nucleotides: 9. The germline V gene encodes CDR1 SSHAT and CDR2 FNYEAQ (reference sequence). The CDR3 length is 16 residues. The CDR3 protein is CASSSGQGGVTDTQYF. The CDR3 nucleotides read TGTGCCAGCAGCTCGGGCCAGGGAGGGGTCACAGATACGCAGTATTTT.

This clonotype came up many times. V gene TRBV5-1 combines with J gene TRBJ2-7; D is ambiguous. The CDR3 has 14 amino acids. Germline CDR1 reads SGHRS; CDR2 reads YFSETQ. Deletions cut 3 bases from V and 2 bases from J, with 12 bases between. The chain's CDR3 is CASSSLGIAYEQYF. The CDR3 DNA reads TGCGCCAGCAGCTCCCTGGGGATTGCCTACGAGCAGTACTTC.

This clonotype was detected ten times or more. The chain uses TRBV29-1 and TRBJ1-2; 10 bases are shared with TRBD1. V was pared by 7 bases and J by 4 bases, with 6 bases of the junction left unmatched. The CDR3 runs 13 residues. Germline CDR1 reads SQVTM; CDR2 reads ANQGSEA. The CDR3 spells CSGQTGGGYGYTF. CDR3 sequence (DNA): TGCAGCGGACAGACAGGGGGCGGCTATGGCTACACCTTC.

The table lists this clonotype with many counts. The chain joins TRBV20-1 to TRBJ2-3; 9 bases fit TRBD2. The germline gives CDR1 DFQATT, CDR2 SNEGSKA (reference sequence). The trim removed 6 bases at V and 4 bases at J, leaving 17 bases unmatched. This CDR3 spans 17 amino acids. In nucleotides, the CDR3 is TGCAGTGCGCTAGGCGGGGCTAGCGGGGCCAACCCAGATACGCAGTATTTT. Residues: CSALGGASGANPDTQYF.

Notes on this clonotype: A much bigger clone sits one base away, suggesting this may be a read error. The CDR3 loop reads CASSPLRLSEQYF. The CDR3 DNA follows: TGTGCCAGCAGCCCCCTTAGGTTGAGCGAGCAGTACTTC. The J gene is TRBJ2-7, the V gene TRBV7-9; D remains unclear. The CDR3 spans 13 residues. Trimming removed 5 bases at V and 6 bases at J, with 14 bases between. Per germline, CDR1 SEHNR and CDR2 FQNEAQ (reference sequence).

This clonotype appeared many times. The CDR3 loop is CASRPGGGALYEQYF. The CDR3 DNA is TGTGCCAGCAGACCCGGGGGAGGGGCCCTTTACGAGCAGTACTTC. The chain recombines TRBV28 with TRBJ2-7; TRBD2 matches at 7 bases. The germline CDR1 and CDR2 sequences are MDHEN and SYDVKM. The J segment lost 4 bases and the V segment lost 6 bases, leaving 12 bases of the junction unmatched. CDR3 size: 15 residues.

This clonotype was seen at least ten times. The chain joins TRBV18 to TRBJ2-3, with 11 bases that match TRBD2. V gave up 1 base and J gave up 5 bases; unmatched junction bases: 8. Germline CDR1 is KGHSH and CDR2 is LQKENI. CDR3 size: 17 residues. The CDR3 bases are TGTGCCAGCTCACCACTTCTAGCGGGAGGAAAGGGAGATACGCAGTATTTT. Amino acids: CASSPLLAGGKGDTQYF.

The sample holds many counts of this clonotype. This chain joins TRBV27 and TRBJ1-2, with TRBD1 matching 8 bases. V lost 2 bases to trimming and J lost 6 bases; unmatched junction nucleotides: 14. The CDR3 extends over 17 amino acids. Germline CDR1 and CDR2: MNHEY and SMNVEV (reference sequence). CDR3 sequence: CASSLTGDRQFSNGYTF. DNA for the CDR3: TGTGCCAGCAGTTTAACGGGGGACAGGCAATTTTCAAATGGCTACACCTTC.

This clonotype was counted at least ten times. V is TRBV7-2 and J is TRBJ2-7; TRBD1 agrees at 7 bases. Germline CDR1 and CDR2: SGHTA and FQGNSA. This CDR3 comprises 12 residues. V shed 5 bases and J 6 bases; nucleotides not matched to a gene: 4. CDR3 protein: CASSLDRVEQYF. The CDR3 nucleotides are TGTGCCAGCAGCCTTGACAGGGTCGAGCAGTACTTC.

The CDR3 is CASRISRLAGGSGTQYF. The CDR3 DNA follows: TGTGCCAGCAGAATCTCCAGACTAGCGGGAGGCTCGGGGACCCAGTACTTC. V is TRBV6-1 and J is TRBJ2-5, with 13 positions matching TRBD2. CDR3 length: 17 amino acids. V shed 6 bases and J 7 bases; nucleotides not matched to a gene: 14. Germline assignment: CDR1 MNHNS and CDR2 SASEGT.

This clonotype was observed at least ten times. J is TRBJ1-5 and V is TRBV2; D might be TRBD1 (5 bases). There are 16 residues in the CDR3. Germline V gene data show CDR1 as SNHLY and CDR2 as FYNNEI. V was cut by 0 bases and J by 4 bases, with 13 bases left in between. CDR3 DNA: TGTGCCAGCAGTGAAGCGCCCAGGGTAGGAAATCAGCCCCAGCATTTT. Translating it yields CASSEAPRVGNQPQHF. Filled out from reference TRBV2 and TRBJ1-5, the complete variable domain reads EPEVTQTPSHQVTQMGQEVILRCVPISNHLYFYWYRQILGQKVEFLVSFYNNEISEKSEIFDDQFSVERPDGSNFTLKIRSTKLEDSAMYFCASSEAPRVGNQPQHFGDGTRLSIL.

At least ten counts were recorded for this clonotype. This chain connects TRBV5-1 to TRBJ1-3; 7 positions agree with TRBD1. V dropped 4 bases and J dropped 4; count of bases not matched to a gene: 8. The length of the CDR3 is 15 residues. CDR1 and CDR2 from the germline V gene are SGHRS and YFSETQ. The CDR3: CASSKSGTEGNTIYF. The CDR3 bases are TGCGCCAGCAGCAAATCCGGGACAGAGGGAAACACCATATATTTT.